The clone carrying this TCR beta chain has just a few counts. Its antigen is unknown. TCRdb reprocessed the 5' RACE reads with MiXCR, giving one entry per CDR3 protein. This sample has roughly 100,000 distinct CDR3 sequences; nearly 25% occur once, and the top ten carry over 9%. The data are from a study of CD8 T cells in ankylosing spondylitis. Points from the study as a whole: Relatively rare in peripheral blood, disease-linked clones were also CD8+. Researchers reportedly found disease-linked clones significantly enriched in matched ankylosing spondylitis synovial fluid. Ankylosing spondylitis blood appeared to carry a characteristic TCR beta motif of roughly eight highly homologous variants.

The CDR3 has 13 residues. Germline V gene sequence: CDR1 SQVTM, CDR2 ANQGSEA. Between the trimmed V and J ends, which lost 5 bases and 0 bases, there was a span of 9 bases. The sequence came from a male donor with ankylosing spondylitis. The rearrangement links TRBV29-1 to TRBJ2-3; maybe TRBD2 (6 bases). Sample: synovial fluid, either unsorted or a sorted T cell fraction (not recorded which). The DNA of the CDR3 is TGCAGCGTTTCGGGAGCAAGCACAGATACGCAGTATTTT. Translating gives CSVSGASTDTQYF.